A selection of T cell receptor beta chains follows, all from one sample in a study of blood T cell repertoires in COVID-19. TCRdb's table, derived via immunoSEQ multiplex PCR, lists solely in-frame clones and lacks some. The sample yields 200,000 or so clones, 65% to 85% seen once. Sequencing used PBMCs or T cells enriched from blood (not recorded which). These receptor sequences come from a man between 35 and 55 years old who had recovered from COVID-19. Both conserved end residues are part of each CDR3. Fields, in order: CDR3 protein, CDR3 DNA, clone size, J gene, D gene, V gene. The D gene is left open where the match is weak. Size is omitted from some rows. Given values are once, few, many or a class for expanded clones.

CDR3 protein: CASRRRGIGSYEQYF
CDR3 DNA: TGTGCCAGCCGAAGGCGCGGCATCGGGAGCTACGAGCAGTACTTC
clone size: few
J gene: TRBJ2-7
D gene: .
V gene: TRBV28

CDR3 protein: CASSLATQGFNTEAFF
CDR3 DNA: TGTGCCAGCAGCTTGGCGACCCAGGGATTTAACACTGAAGCTTTCTTT
clone size: once
J gene: TRBJ1-1
D gene: .
V gene: TRBV5-4

CDR3 protein: CASSSYMMTLQETQYF
CDR3 DNA: TGTGCCAGCAGCTCGTACATGATGACTCTACAAGAGACCCAGTACTTC
clone size: .
J gene: TRBJ2-5
D gene: .
V gene: TRBV5-6

CDR3 protein: CASSPGLGQGTEAFF
CDR3 DNA: TGTGCCAGCAGTCCTGGGTTGGGCCAGGGAACTGAAGCTTTCTTT
clone size: .
J gene: TRBJ1-1
D gene: .
V gene: TRBV7-3

CDR3 protein: CASFSDGGGEVGYTF
CDR3 DNA: TGTGCCAGCTTTTCGGACGGAGGGGGCGAAGTTGGCTACACCTTC
clone size: .
J gene: TRBJ1-2
D gene: .
V gene: TRBV21-1

CDR3 protein: CASSGLAGTSYNEQFF
CDR3 DNA: TGTGCCAGCAGCGGACTAGCGGGGACCTCCTACAATGAGCAGTTCTTC
clone size: .
J gene: TRBJ2-1
D gene: TRBD2
V gene: TRBV2

CDR3 protein: CASGFSGGANEQFF
CDR3 DNA: TGTGCTAGTGGTTTTAGCGGGGGGGCTAATGAGCAGTTCTTC
clone size: .
J gene: TRBJ2-1
D gene: TRBD2
V gene: TRBV12-5

CDR3 protein: CASSAGQDLPYEQYF
CDR3 DNA: TGCGCCAGCAGCGCAGGACAGGACCTTCCCTACGAGCAGTACTTC
clone size: .
J gene: TRBJ2-7
D gene: TRBD1
V gene: TRBV5-1

CDR3 protein: CASSPQIQGVYGYTF
CDR3 DNA: TGTGCCAGCAGTCCACAGATACAGGGGGTCTATGGCTACACCTTC
clone size: .
J gene: TRBJ1-2
D gene: TRBD1
V gene: TRBV6-5

CDR3 protein: CASSLAGGRTDTQYF
CDR3 DNA: TGTGCCAGCAGTTTAGCGGGGGGGCGCACAGATACGCAGTATTTT
clone size: .
J gene: TRBJ2-3
D gene: TRBD2
V gene: TRBV28

CDR3 protein: CASSYSISGSGFF
CDR3 DNA: TGTGCCAGCAGTTACTCGATAAGTGGCAGCGGTTTCTTT
clone size: .
J gene: TRBJ1-1
D gene: .
V gene: TRBV6-6

CDR3 protein: CASQGADYGYTF
CDR3 DNA: TGCGCCTCACAGGGGGCGGACTATGGCTACACCTTC
clone size: .
J gene: TRBJ1-2
D gene: TRBD1
V gene: TRBV5-1

CDR3 protein: CASTRGGGNYGYTF
CDR3 DNA: TGTGCCAGCACCCGAGGGGGGGGCAACTATGGCTACACCTTC
clone size: .
J gene: TRBJ1-2
D gene: .
V gene: TRBV3-1/TRBV3-2

CDR3 protein: CASSYGGRTSGANVLTF
CDR3 DNA: TGTGCCAGCAGTTACGGTGGACGGACTTCTGGGGCCAACGTCCTGACTTTC
clone size: .
J gene: TRBJ2-6
D gene: .
V gene: TRBV6-2/TRBV6-3

CDR3 protein: CASSLAPGVEQYF
CDR3 DNA: TGTGCCAGCAGCTTAGCGCCAGGGGTCGAGCAGTACTTC
clone size: .
J gene: TRBJ2-7
D gene: .
V gene: TRBV7-9

CDR3 protein: CASSSFRGGTDTQYF
CDR3 DNA: TGCGCCAGCAGCTCCTTCCGGGGAGGGACAGATACGCAGTATTTT
clone size: .
J gene: TRBJ2-3
D gene: TRBD2
V gene: TRBV4-1

CDR3 protein: CASSSHPGGTETQYF
CDR3 DNA: TGTGCCAGCAGCTCCCACCCGGGGGGGACGGAGACCCAGTACTTC
clone size: .
J gene: TRBJ2-5
D gene: TRBD2
V gene: TRBV11-2

CDR3 protein: CASTPSGNTEAFF
CDR3 DNA: TGTGCCAGCACCCCCTCGGGGAACACTGAAGCTTTCTTT
clone size: .
J gene: TRBJ1-1
D gene: .
V gene: TRBV18

CDR3 protein: CAISEYSNQPQHF
CDR3 DNA: TGTGCCATCAGTGAATATAGCAATCAGCCCCAGCATTTT
clone size: .
J gene: TRBJ1-5
D gene: .
V gene: TRBV10-3

CDR3 protein: CASRGQGYQPQHF
CDR3 DNA: TGTGCCAGCAGAGGACAGGGGTATCAGCCCCAGCATTTT
clone size: .
J gene: TRBJ1-5
D gene: TRBD1
V gene: TRBV6-5

CDR3 protein: CASSKSGYLNTEAFF
CDR3 DNA: TGTGCCAGCAGCAAATCCGGGTATCTGAACACTGAAGCTTTCTTT
clone size: .
J gene: TRBJ1-1
D gene: .
V gene: TRBV21-1

CDR3 protein: CASSLQGTNTGELFF
CDR3 DNA: TGCGCCAGCAGTTTACAGGGGACGAACACCGGGGAGCTGTTTTTT
clone size: .
J gene: TRBJ2-2
D gene: TRBD1
V gene: TRBV4-1

CDR3 protein: CASSEAQGLTQYF
CDR3 DNA: TGTGCCAGCAGTGAGGCACAGGGGTTAACCCAGTACTTC
clone size: .
J gene: TRBJ2-5
D gene: TRBD1
V gene: TRBV2

CDR3 protein: CASLKAFGGWAGELFF
CDR3 DNA: TGTGCCAGCCTCAAGGCCTTTGGGGGCTGGGCCGGGGAGCTGTTTTTT
clone size: .
J gene: TRBJ2-2
D gene: .
V gene: TRBV4-2

CDR3 protein: CASSLSAINNSPLHF
CDR3 DNA: TGTGCCAGCAGTTTGAGTGCGATAAATAATTCACCCCTCCACTTT
clone size: few
J gene: TRBJ1-6
D gene: .
V gene: TRBV27

CDR3 protein: CASSAQGYEKLFF
CDR3 DNA: TGTGCCAGCAGCGCACAGGGGTATGAAAAACTGTTTTTT
clone size: .
J gene: TRBJ1-4
D gene: TRBD1
V gene: TRBV11-2

CDR3 protein: CASRQTGSGNTIYF
CDR3 DNA: TGTGCCAGCAGACAAACAGGATCTGGAAACACCATATATTTT
clone size: .
J gene: TRBJ1-3
D gene: .
V gene: TRBV27

CDR3 protein: CASSIDLGGDLAKNIQYF
CDR3 DNA: TGTGCCAGTAGTATAGATCTGGGGGGAGACTTAGCCAAAAACATTCAGTACTTC
clone size: .
J gene: TRBJ2-4
D gene: .
V gene: TRBV19

CDR3 protein: CASSTRQGGPGNTIYF
CDR3 DNA: TGTGCCAGCAGCACTCGTCAGGGAGGCCCTGGAAACACCATATATTTT
clone size: .
J gene: TRBJ1-3
D gene: .
V gene: TRBV11-2

CDR3 protein: CASSSQMNTEAFF
CDR3 DNA: TGTGCCAGCAGTTCCCAGATGAACACTGAAGCTTTCTTT
clone size: .
J gene: TRBJ1-1
D gene: .
V gene: TRBV12-3/TRBV12-4

CDR3 protein: CASSYSRLSGRGPEKLFF
CDR3 DNA: TGTGCCAGCAGTTACTCGAGACTCTCTGGCAGGGGGCCTGAAAAACTGTTTTTT
clone size: .
J gene: TRBJ1-4
D gene: TRBD1
V gene: TRBV6-2/TRBV6-3

CDR3 protein: CASRLRSSGANVLTF
CDR3 DNA: TGTGCCAGCAGATTAAGGAGCTCTGGGGCCAACGTCCTGACTTTC
clone size: .
J gene: TRBJ2-6
D gene: .
V gene: TRBV2

CDR3 protein: CASSLGTGGADTEAFF
CDR3 DNA: TGCGCCAGCAGCTTAGGGACAGGGGGCGCGGACACTGAAGCTTTCTTT
clone size: .
J gene: TRBJ1-1
D gene: TRBD1
V gene: TRBV5-1

CDR3 protein: CATGAGGLTEAFF
CDR3 DNA: TGTGCCACAGGGGCAGGGGGCTTAACTGAAGCTTTCTTT
clone size: .
J gene: TRBJ1-1
D gene: TRBD1
V gene: TRBV28

CDR3 protein: CSAPPYNEQFF
CDR3 DNA: TGCAGTGCCCCCCCTTACAATGAGCAGTTCTTC
clone size: .
J gene: TRBJ2-1
D gene: .
V gene: TRBV20-1

CDR3 protein: CASSLIGGLTEAFF
CDR3 DNA: TGCGCCAGCAGCTTGATCGGGGGGCTAACTGAAGCTTTCTTT
clone size: .
J gene: TRBJ1-1
D gene: .
V gene: TRBV5-1

CDR3 protein: CASSQPGNEQFF
CDR3 DNA: TGTGCCAGCAGCCAACCGGGGAATGAGCAGTTCTTC
clone size: .
J gene: TRBJ2-1
D gene: .
V gene: TRBV4-2

CDR3 protein: CASSEYMDRAF
CDR3 DNA: TGTGCCAGCAGTGAATATATGGACAGGGCCTTC
clone size: .
J gene: TRBJ1-2
D gene: TRBD1
V gene: TRBV2

CDR3 protein: CASSTGFDNSPLHF
CDR3 DNA: TGTGCCAGCAGCACGGGATTCGATAATTCACCCCTCCACTTT
clone size: .
J gene: TRBJ1-6
D gene: .
V gene: TRBV7-9

CDR3 protein: CSGNIMNTEAFF
CDR3 DNA: TGCAGCGGCAACATAATGAACACTGAAGCTTTCTTT
clone size: .
J gene: TRBJ1-1
D gene: .
V gene: TRBV29-1

CDR3 protein: CASSSTNTGELFF
CDR3 DNA: TGTGCCAGCAGTTCCACAAACACCGGGGAGCTGTTTTTT
clone size: .
J gene: TRBJ2-2
D gene: .
V gene: TRBV11-2

CDR3 protein: CASSQDWGQGSHEQYF
CDR3 DNA: TGTGCCAGCAGCCAAGATTGGGGACAGGGTAGCCACGAGCAGTACTTC
clone size: .
J gene: TRBJ2-7
D gene: TRBD1
V gene: TRBV3-1/TRBV3-2

CDR3 protein: CSVGTTYEQYF
CDR3 DNA: TGCAGCGTTGGGACAACCTACGAGCAGTACTTC
clone size: .
J gene: TRBJ2-7
D gene: .
V gene: TRBV29-1

CDR3 protein: CASSATGTAFNEQFF
CDR3 DNA: TGTGCCAGCAGCGCAACCGGGACAGCCTTCAATGAGCAGTTCTTC
clone size: .
J gene: TRBJ2-1
D gene: TRBD1
V gene: TRBV9

CDR3 protein: CASTGTGGEKLFF
CDR3 DNA: TGTGCCAGCACCGGGACAGGGGGTGAAAAACTGTTTTTT
clone size: .
J gene: TRBJ1-4
D gene: TRBD1
V gene: TRBV3-1/TRBV3-2

CDR3 protein: CSVSHGGTQYF
CDR3 DNA: TGCAGCGTGTCTCACGGCGGGACCCAGTACTTC
clone size: .
J gene: TRBJ2-5
D gene: .
V gene: TRBV29-1

CDR3 protein: CASSLGGPILAKNIQYF
CDR3 DNA: TGCGCCAGCAGCCTGGGGGGGCCCATATTAGCCAAAAACATTCAGTACTTC
clone size: .
J gene: TRBJ2-4
D gene: .
V gene: TRBV4-3

CDR3 protein: CASSLLAVSSYNSPLHF
CDR3 DNA: TGTGCCAGCAGCCTCCTGGCGGTCAGCTCCTATAATTCACCCCTCCACTTT
clone size: .
J gene: TRBJ1-6
D gene: .
V gene: TRBV3-1/TRBV3-2

CDR3 protein: CASSVGVNSYNEQFF
CDR3 DNA: TGTGCCAGCAGCGTTGGAGTTAACTCCTACAATGAGCAGTTCTTC
clone size: .
J gene: TRBJ2-1
D gene: .
V gene: TRBV9

CDR3 protein: CASRTTVGETQYF
CDR3 DNA: TGTGCCAGCAGGACGACAGTAGGAGAGACCCAGTACTTC
clone size: .
J gene: TRBJ2-5
D gene: .
V gene: TRBV6-5

CDR3 protein: CASSLGGHNAGNTIYF
CDR3 DNA: TGTGCCAGCAGCTTGGGGGGCCATAACGCTGGAAACACCATATATTTT
clone size: .
J gene: TRBJ1-3
D gene: .
V gene: TRBV5-5

CDR3 protein: CASSLRTGGAFF
CDR3 DNA: TGTGCCAGCAGCCTTAGGACAGGTGGAGCTTTCTTT
clone size: .
J gene: TRBJ1-1
D gene: TRBD1
V gene: TRBV12-3/TRBV12-4

CDR3 protein: CATTLMGREAFF
CDR3 DNA: TGTGCCACCACTCTGATGGGGCGGGAAGCTTTCTTT
clone size: .
J gene: TRBJ1-1
D gene: .
V gene: TRBV3-1/TRBV3-2